Presented here are 32 T cell receptor beta chains from one specimen sequenced in a study of neurological immune-mediated disorders. Using its own MiXCR run on the 5' RACE reads, TCRdb lists one record per CDR3 protein. Of around 100,000 distinct CDR3 sequences in the sample, approximately 11% are singletons; the top ten hold approximately 3.1%. The time point was: longitudinal time-point 3. The source material was PBMCs. Receptor source: a female donor with HTLV-1-associated myelopathy (HAM/TSP).

This clonotype was counted at least ten times. The J gene is TRBJ2-3, the V gene TRBV5-1, with TRBD2 matching over 7 bases. The CDR3 totals 15 residues. The germline V gene has CDR1 SGHRS and CDR2 YFSETQ. V gave up 3 bases and J gave up 4 bases; unmatched junction bases: 8. The CDR3 DNA is TGCGCCAGCAGCTCAAAGTCCCGGGAGGCAGATACGCAGTATTTT. Amino acids: CASSSKSREADTQYF.

This clonotype was recorded at least ten times. The CDR3 coding sequence is TGTGCCAGCATCCCGACGGCTAACTATGGCTACACCTTC. Protein: CASIPTANYGYTF. The chain links TRBV21-1 to TRBJ1-2; the table names TRBD1, a call not compared with the DNA. TRBV21-1 is termed a pseudogene. The CDR3 spans 13 residues.

This clonotype appeared many times. This rearrangement joins TRBV12-3 or TRBV12-4 to TRBJ1-1; TRBD1 agrees at 7 bases. The CDR3 extends over 13 amino acids. After removal of 2 bases from V and 4 bases from J, the junction contained 1 base not matched to a gene. Here the CDR3 reads CASSLQGGTEAFF. In DNA form, the CDR3 reads TGTGCCAGCAGTTTACAGGGGGGCACTGAAGCTTTCTTT.

This clonotype came up many times. The V and J genes are TRBV5-1 and TRBJ2-5; D might be TRBD1 or TRBD2, each matching 5 bases. Germline V lookup: CDR1 SGHRS, CDR2 YFSETQ. The V and J ends lost 2 bases and 1 base respectively, with 9 bases between them. There are 14 residues in the CDR3. The CDR3 DNA is TGCGCCAGCAGCTTCGGGGACCTCCAAGAGACCCAGTACTTC. It encodes CASSFGDLQETQYF. Full variable domain (rest looked up from reference TRBV5-1 and TRBJ2-5): KAGVTQTPRYLIKTRGQQVTLSCSPISGHRSVSWYQQTPGQGLQFLFEYFSETQRNKGNFPGRFSGRQFSNSRSEMNVSTLELGDSALYLCASSFGDLQETQYFGPGTRLLVL.

This clonotype has a handful of counts. V gene TRBV5-1 combines with J gene TRBJ2-3; 8 bases map to TRBD2. The V gene end was trimmed by 2 bases and the J gene end by 4 bases; junction bases not matched to a gene: 6. The CDR3 covers 15 residues. Per the germline V gene, CDR1 is SGHRS and CDR2 is YFSETQ. CDR3: CASSFGRERADTQYF. CDR3 nucleotide sequence: TGCGCCAGCAGCTTCGGGAGGGAAAGGGCAGATACGCAGTATTTT.

V and J are TRBV20-1 and TRBJ2-7, with D perhaps matching TRBD2 (6 bases). V lost 0 bases to trimming and J lost 3 bases, with 27 bases between them. The V gene's germline CDR1 is DFQATT and CDR2 SNEGSKA (reference sequence). The CDR3 runs to 19 residues. The DNA of the CDR3 is TGCAGTGCTAGAGATACCGGGGGACCCGAGCAGTGGAACTTCTACGAGCAGTACTTC. Translation gives CSARDTGGPEQWNFYEQYF.

The V gene is TRBV5-1, the J gene TRBJ2-2, with 9 bases aligning to TRBD2. V dropped 7 bases and J dropped 2; count of bases not matched to a gene: 6. CDR3 size: 15 residues. Germline V lookup: CDR1 SGHRS, CDR2 YFSETQ. CDR3 nucleotides: TGCGCCAGCTTTAGCGGGGGCCTTAACACCGGGGAGCTGTTTTTT. This codes for CASFSGGLNTGELFF.

This clonotype was recorded at least ten times. The chain has TRBV28 and TRBJ2-7; 7 positions agree with TRBD2. This CDR3 has 15 residues. V was clipped by 8 bases and J by 4 bases; unmatched bases: 14. Germline V gene sequence: CDR1 MDHEN, CDR2 SYDVKM. CDR3 bases: TGTGCCAGCGGAGAAGTCGGGGGGATATCTTACGAGCAGTACTTC. Its protein product is CASGEVGGISYEQYF.

Ten or more counts support this clonotype. The gene calls are TRBV12-3 or TRBV12-4 and TRBJ2-3; D gene unclear. This CDR3 is 14 amino acids long. The germline V and J ends were trimmed by 7 bases and 0 bases, with 11 bases remaining between them. The CDR3 DNA reads TGTGCCAGCAACCTCAGGCTTAGCACAGATACGCAGTATTTT. It codes for CASNLRLSTDTQYF.

This clonotype was observed at least ten times. The chain links TRBV6-6 to TRBJ2-5; 9 bases match TRBD2. After removal of 3 bases from V and 4 bases from J, the junction contained 9 bases not matched to a gene. Looked up from germline, CDR1 is MNHNY and CDR2 is SVGAGI (reference sequence). CDR3 length: 16 residues. The CDR3 DNA follows: TGTGCCAGCAGTTATAATGCGGGGGGGCCCGGAGAGACCCAGTACTTC. Its protein product is CASSYNAGGPGETQYF.

This clonotype occurred many times. The chain has TRBV7-2 and TRBJ2-3; no clear D gene. V dropped 4 bases and J dropped 2 bases, with 4 bases sitting between them. Looked up from germline, CDR1 is SGHTA and CDR2 is FQGNSA. The CDR3 is 12 residues long. This CDR3 reads CASSSLTDTQYF. The CDR3 nucleotides read TGTGCCAGCAGCTCCCTCACAGATACGCAGTATTTT.

The CDR3 region has the DNA TGCAGTGCTCCCCTGACGGACTACGAGCAGTACTTC. It yields the protein CSAPLTDYEQYF. The chain joins TRBV20-1 to TRBJ2-7; D call uncertain. V was cut by 5 bases and J by 3 bases, with 11 bases left in between. From germline, CDR1 is DFQATT and CDR2 SNEGSKA (reference sequence). The CDR3 is made up of 12 amino acids.

The chain combines TRBV2 with TRBJ1-4; weak D call: TRBD1 (5 bases). Germline assignment: CDR1 SNHLY and CDR2 FYNNEI. Trimming shortened V by 7 bases and J by 8 bases, and 11 bases separated the two germline ends. There are 12 residues in the CDR3. Here the CDR3 reads CASNAAGEKLFF. In DNA, the CDR3 is TGTGCCAGCAACGCAGCAGGGGAAAAACTGTTTTTT.

The J gene is TRBJ1-6, the V gene TRBV5-4; no reliable D call. V dropped 4 bases and J dropped 3 bases, with 5 bases sitting between them. Germline lookup yields CDR1 SGHNT and CDR2 YYREEE (reference sequence). The CDR3 loop spans 13 amino acids. CDR3 nucleotides: TGTGCCAGCAGCCTTGACTATAATTCACCCCTCCACTTT. This codes for CASSLDYNSPLHF. The whole variable domain, remainder taken from reference TRBV5-4 and TRBJ1-6, is ETGVTQSPTHLIKTRGQQVTLRCSSQSGHNTVSWYQQALGQGPQFIFQYYREEENGRGNFPPRFSGLQFPNYSSELNVNALELDDSALYLCASSLDYNSPLHFGNGTRLTVT.

The chain recombines TRBV9 with TRBJ2-3; TRBD2 might be the D (6 bases). The CDR3 consists of 15 residues. Germline lookup yields CDR1 SGDLS and CDR2 YYNGEE. Trimming removed 4 bases at V and 0 bases at J, with 12 bases between. The CDR3 sequence is CASSPRGTSTDTQYF. CDR3 nucleotides: TGTGCCAGCAGCCCCCGGGGGACTAGCACAGATACGCAGTATTTT.

J is TRBJ2-7 and V is TRBV28; TRBD1 aligns across 8 bases. CDR3 length equals 14 residues. V shed 10 bases and J 0 bases; nucleotides not matched to a gene: 8. Germline V gene sequence: CDR1 MDHEN, CDR2 SYDVKM. The CDR3 reads CANNRDRSSYEQYF. The CDR3 region has the DNA TGTGCCAACAATCGGGACAGGAGCTCCTACGAGCAGTACTTC.

This clonotype occurred many times. This sequence joins TRBV20-1 and TRBJ2-1; 7 bases align to TRBD2. The germline CDR1 and CDR2 sequences are DFQATT and SNEGSKA (reference sequence). The CDR3 is made up of 16 amino acids. With 1 base clipped from V and 2 bases from J, the junction kept 8 bases outside the gene matches. The CDR3 bases are TGCAGTGCTAGAGCCTCTAGCGGAGCCGCCTACAATGAGCAGTTCTTC. This encodes CSARASSGAAYNEQFF.

The genes are TRBV7-3 and TRBJ1-2, with D hard to call. The CDR3 has 12 amino acids. Germline-derived CDR1 and CDR2 are SGHTA and FQGTGA. The ends were cut back, 5 bases at V and 10 bases at J, with 14 bases in the middle. The CDR3 reads CASSAGFGDYTF. The CDR3 DNA follows: TGTGCCAGCAGCGCGGGCTTCGGGGACTACACCTTC.

At least ten counts were recorded for this clonotype. The chain joins TRBV5-1 to TRBJ2-7; D possibly uses TRBD1 or TRBD2 (5 bases each). Germline V lookup: CDR1 SGHRS, CDR2 YFSETQ. V was pared by 6 bases and J by 0 bases, with 10 bases between. The CDR3 is 13 amino acids. The chain's CDR3 is CASTRDGSYEQYF. As DNA, the CDR3 is TGCGCCAGCACCAGGGACGGCTCCTACGAGCAGTACTTC.

This clonotype was observed many times. This chain joins TRBV7-3 and TRBJ2-1, with a possible D match to TRBD2 (7 bases). This CDR3 comprises 13 residues. V lost 2 bases and J lost 9, with 11 bases in between. Germline V CDR1 and CDR2: SGHTA, FQGTGA. The CDR3 loop is CASSLGGAAEQFF. In DNA, the CDR3 is TGTGCCAGCAGCTTAGGGGGGGCAGCTGAGCAGTTCTTC.

The gene calls are TRBV5-1 and TRBJ2-5; TRBD2 is a possible D gene (5 bases). With 0 bases removed from V and 4 bases from J, the gap between germline ends came to 13 bases. The CDR3 sequence is 15 residues long. The V gene's germline CDR1 is SGHRS and CDR2 YFSETQ. CDR3 in amino acids: CASSLVLTGLETQYF. CDR3 DNA: TGCGCCAGCAGCTTGGTTTTAACGGGGTTAGAGACCCAGTACTTC.

This clonotype is classed as medium-sized (0.01 to 0.1%). The rearrangement joins TRBV20-1 to TRBJ2-5; tentatively, D is TRBD1 (6 bases). The ends were cut back, 0 bases at V and 1 base at J, with 15 bases in the middle. Per germline, CDR1 DFQATT and CDR2 SNEGSKA (reference sequence). The length of the CDR3 is 16 residues. The CDR3 DNA is TGCAGTGCTAGAGATCGGCAGGACAGCCGCCAAGAGACCCAGTACTTC. This translates into CSARDRQDSRQETQYF.

This clonotype was seen at least ten times. The rearrangement joins TRBV20-1 to TRBJ2-3, with D possibly being TRBD1 or TRBD2 (7 bases each). CDR1 DFQATT and CDR2 SNEGSKA come from the germline V gene (reference sequence). Trimming left V 6 bases short and J 0 bases short, with 19 bases between. This CDR3 has 16 amino acids. DNA for the CDR3: TGCAGTGCGATCCAGGGGGGGGGAATCAGCACAGATACGCAGTATTTT. Protein product: CSAIQGGGISTDTQYF.

This clonotype has a count of ten or more. V is TRBV7-9 and J is TRBJ2-7, with TRBD2 as a possible D gene (6 bases). CDR3 length: 14 amino acids. V lost 7 bases, J lost 2 bases, and 15 bases lay in between. Germline V lookup: CDR1 SEHNR, CDR2 FQNEAQ (reference sequence). This CDR3 is CASTDRDSPYEQYF. The CDR3 bases are TGTGCCAGCACCGACCGGGACTCCCCCTACGAGCAGTACTTC.

This clonotype was counted many times. The DNA for the CDR3 is TGTGCCAGCAGCCAAGGGCCCGCGGTTTACTCTGGAAACACCATATATTTT. Translation: CASSQGPAVYSGNTIYF. This rearrangement joins TRBV3-1 to TRBJ1-3; D not resolved. This CDR3 has 17 amino acids. V lost 1 base to trimming and J lost 0 bases, with 13 bases between them. The germline V gene encodes CDR1 LGHDT and CDR2 YNNKEL (reference sequence).

This clonotype was detected many times. The rearrangement uses TRBV20-1 and TRBJ2-7; D uncertain. CDR1 and CDR2 from the germline V gene are DFQATT and SNEGSKA (reference sequence). The CDR3 is made up of 13 amino acids. Deletions cut 1 base from V and 3 bases from J, with 10 bases between. CDR3 region: CSARGLTLYEQYF. The CDR3, as DNA: TGCAGTGCTAGAGGACTTACACTCTACGAGCAGTACTTC.

At least ten counts were recorded for this clonotype. The chain has TRBV6-6 and TRBJ2-3; 11 bases are shared with TRBD2. The CDR3 covers 15 residues. Looked up from germline, CDR1 is MNHNY and CDR2 is SVGAGI (reference sequence). Trimming removed 8 bases from V and 6 bases from J; junction bases left unmatched: 10. In DNA form, the CDR3 reads TGTGCCAGCTGTCGACTAGCGGGGCGGCGCGATACGCAGTATTTT. Its protein product is CASCRLAGRRDTQYF.

This clonotype was recorded many times. V gene TRBV27 combines with J gene TRBJ2-2; 13 bases line up with TRBD2. The CDR3 loop spans 15 amino acids. Germline V CDR1 and CDR2: MNHEY, SMNVEV (reference sequence). V shed 8 bases, J shed 3 bases, and the junction held 3 bases outside the gene matches. Here the CDR3 reads CASHGLAGDTGELFF. The CDR3 DNA reads TGTGCCAGCCACGGACTAGCGGGGGACACCGGGGAGCTGTTTTTT.

This clonotype was found many times. The CDR3 DNA reads as TGCAGTGCTAGACCCGGGACAGGGAACACCGGGGAGCTGTTTTTT. This sequence encodes CSARPGTGNTGELFF. The genes are TRBV20-1 and TRBJ2-2; 8 nucleotides align to TRBD1. Germline assignment: CDR1 DFQATT and CDR2 SNEGSKA (reference sequence). V was pared by 2 bases and J by 1 base, with 3 bases of the junction left unmatched. This CDR3 contains 15 residues.

The table lists this clonotype with many counts. The gene calls are TRBV5-1 and TRBJ1-1; unclear D gene. Germline loops: CDR1 SGHRS, CDR2 YFSETQ. The V end lost 2 bases, the J end lost 5 bases, and 7 bases lay between the germline ends. The CDR3 covers 12 residues. The CDR3 protein is CASSFEGTEAFF. DNA of the CDR3: TGCGCCAGCAGCTTCGAGGGAACTGAAGCTTTCTTT.

This clonotype occurred many times. The V gene is TRBV12-3 or TRBV12-4, the J gene TRBJ1-5, with D maybe TRBD1 (5 bases). V was pared by 3 bases and J by 1 base, with 10 bases between. The CDR3 length is 15 residues. The CDR3 DNA reads as TGTGCCAGCAGTTTGGGGGGGTTAAGCAATCAGCCCCAGCATTTT. This gives the protein CASSLGGLSNQPQHF.

This clonotype was observed at least ten times. The gene calls are TRBV6-5 and TRBJ2-1; D not certain. V was cut by 3 bases and J by 5 bases, with 11 bases left in between. The CDR3 runs to 14 residues. The germline V gene has CDR1 MNHEY and CDR2 SVGAGI. CDR3 in amino acids: CASSYGIENNEQFF. CDR3 coding DNA: TGTGCCAGCAGTTATGGGATTGAAAACAATGAGCAGTTCTTC.